A single sample gave rise to the 8 T cell receptor beta chains below, sequenced in a study of neoadjuvant nivolumab and ipilimumab in lung cancer. Method: immunoSEQ multiplex PCR; TCRdb's copy keeps in-frame clones and lacks some. The table shows tens of thousands of clones, with approximately 90% occurring only once. The starting material was blood, obtained before neoadjuvant nivolumab, alone or with ipilimumab. All receptors derive from an adult with non-small cell lung cancer. Some clones in this sample may be carry-over from other donors' samples.

The CDR3 here is CAKTETGSKETQYF. CDR3 bases: TGTGCCAAAACCGAGACAGGGAGTAAGGAGACCCAGTACTTC. The chain uses TRBV6-4 and TRBJ2-5; 7 bases match TRBD1. Trimming removed 10 bases from V and 5 bases from J; junction bases left unmatched: 13. CDR1 and CDR2 (germline): MRHNA, SNTAGT. The CDR3 covers 14 residues.

V and J are TRBV2 and TRBJ1-2, with D unresolved. Between the trimmed V and J ends, which lost 6 bases and 2 bases, there was a span of 13 bases. Germline-derived CDR1 and CDR2 are SNHLY and FYNNEI. The CDR3 extends over 14 amino acids. The CDR3 coding sequence is TGTGCCAGCAGGCAGAACCCAAGGAACTATGGCTACACCTTC. Its protein is CASRQNPRNYGYTF.

V and J are TRBV5-1 and TRBJ2-3; 9 bases are shared with TRBD2. J lost 7 bases, V lost 0 bases, and 3 bases had no gene match. This CDR3 has 14 amino acids. CDR1 and CDR2 from the germline V gene are SGHRS and YFSETQ. The DNA of the CDR3 is TGCGCCAGCAGCTTGGATAGCGGGAGACATACGCAGTATTTT. Translating gives CASSLDSGRHTQYF.

This chain links TRBV6-4 with TRBJ2-3, with 10 bases lining up with TRBD2. Germline lookup yields CDR1 MRHNA and CDR2 SNTAGT. V shed 8 bases and J 4 bases; nucleotides not matched to a gene: 6. The CDR3 runs 14 residues. The CDR3 DNA follows: TGTGCCAGCGCAAGCGGGAGGGATGCAGATACGCAGTATTTT. This translates into CASASGRDADTQYF.

The V and J genes are TRBV14 and TRBJ2-7; 7 bases align to TRBD1. CDR3 size: 14 residues. Trimming took 2 bases from V and 3 from J; bases not matched to a gene: 4. Germline CDR1 reads SGHDN; CDR2 reads FVKESK. The CDR3 coding sequence is TGTGCCAGCAGCCAATCCGGGACAGTCTACGAGCAGTACTTC. This encodes CASSQSGTVYEQYF. The full variable domain, its missing parts supplied by reference TRBV14 and TRBJ2-7, is EAGVTQFPSHSVIEKGQTVTLRCDPISGHDNLYWYRRVMGKEIKFLLHFVKESKQDESGMPNNRFLAERTGGTYSTLKVQPAELEDSGVYFCASSQSGTVYEQYFGPGTRLTVT.

The chain has TRBV5-1 and TRBJ1-1, with 8 bases lining up with TRBD1. The germline CDR1 and CDR2 sequences are SGHRS and YFSETQ. CDR3 length: 15 residues. V was clipped by 4 bases and J by 0 bases; unmatched bases: 5. The CDR3 here is CASSPGQGLNTEAFF. CDR3 DNA: TGCGCCAGCAGCCCTGGACAGGGATTGAACACTGAAGCTTTCTTT.

The gene calls are TRBV2 and TRBJ2-6, with unresolved D. The ends were cut back, 2 bases at V and 0 bases at J, with 5 bases in the middle. Germline V gives CDR1 SNHLY, CDR2 FYNNEI. The CDR3 has 15 residues. This CDR3 is CASSENPSGANVLTF. The CDR3 DNA sequence: TGTGCCAGCAGTGAAAACCCCTCTGGGGCCAACGTCCTGACTTTC.

The rearrangement uses TRBV5-1 and TRBJ1-1, with 7 bases fitting TRBD1. The CDR3 totals 16 residues. Germline CDR1 SGHRS, CDR2 YFSETQ. J lost 2 bases, V lost 1 base, and 8 bases had no gene match. The CDR3 reads CASSLNRGVGNTEAFF. In DNA, the CDR3 is TGCGCCAGCAGCTTGAACAGGGGCGTTGGAAACACTGAAGCTTTCTTT.